The 10 T cell receptor beta chains below come from one sample, sequenced in a study of identical twins. A single record per CDR3 protein comes from TCRdb applying MiXCR to the 5' RACE reads. The sample records about 530,000 distinct CDR3 sequences, roughly 15% being singletons. This sample was also put to use in a study of yellow fever vaccine responses in identical twins.

Sample: CD4+ T cells sorted from blood. The receptors were sampled from a woman younger than 35 in good health.

The chain carries TRBV15 and TRBJ2-3; D is perhaps TRBD1 (5 bases). The CDR3 totals 18 residues. Trimming pared 3 bases from V and 0 bases from J, leaving 19 bases between. Germline loops: CDR1 LNHNV, CDR2 YYDKDF (reference sequence). CDR3 sequence: CATSSRAGNFYSTDTQYF. Written as DNA, the CDR3 is TGTGCCACCAGCAGCAGGGCCGGAAATTTTTACAGCACAGATACGCAGTATTTT.

This clonotype was counted a few times. The J gene is TRBJ2-2, the V gene TRBV27, with TRBD1 as a possible D gene (5 bases). In germline, CDR1 is MNHEY, CDR2 SMNVEV (reference sequence). The V end was cut by 9 bases, the J end by 8 bases, with 13 bases between. The CDR3 runs to 12 residues. CDR3: CASRQSGGELFF. CDR3 sequence (DNA): TGTGCCAGTAGACAGTCCGGAGGGGAGCTGTTTTTT.

The chain uses TRBV7-2 and TRBJ1-4, with 7 nucleotides matching TRBD1. Trimming took 5 bases from V and 6 from J; bases not matched to a gene: 9. Germline V lookup: CDR1 SGHTA, CDR2 FQGNSA. The CDR3 runs to 15 residues. For the CDR3, the DNA is TGTGCCAGCAGCGGCCGGACAGGTCGTCATGAAAAACTGTTTTTT. Amino acid sequence: CASSGRTGRHEKLFF. Together with reference TRBV7-2 and TRBJ1-4, the CDR3 gives the full variable domain: GAGVSQSPSNKVTEKGKDVELRCDPISGHTALYWYRQSLGQGLEFLIYFQGNSAPDKSGLPSDRFSAERTGGSVSTLTIQRTQQEDSAVYLCASSGRTGRHEKLFFGSGTQLSVL.

The chain joins TRBV10-3 to TRBJ2-1; tentative D call: TRBD2 (6 bases). V gave up 3 bases and J gave up 4 bases, with 19 bases separating them. Germline values: CDR1 ENHRY, CDR2 SYGVKD. The CDR3 contains 17 residues. The CDR3, as DNA: TGTGCCATCAGTGATTTGGACCGGGGGAAGAAGTACAATGAGCAGTTCTTC. This sequence encodes CAISDLDRGKKYNEQFF.

This clonotype occurred a few times. The genes are TRBV11-3 and TRBJ1-6; D remains ambiguous. The ends were cut back, 4 bases at V and 0 bases at J, with 13 bases in the middle. Germline V gene data show CDR1 as SGHNT and CDR2 as YENEEA. This CDR3 region has 17 residues. This CDR3 reads CASSCKLRSSYNSPLHF. The CDR3 DNA reads TGTGCCAGCAGCTGTAAACTAAGGAGCTCCTATAATTCACCCCTCCACTTT.

The table lists this clonotype with a few counts. The chain recombines TRBV28 with TRBJ2-5; 8 bases map to TRBD1. Germline loops: CDR1 MDHEN, CDR2 SYDVKM. V lost 3 bases to trimming and J lost 4 bases; unmatched junction nucleotides: 7. The CDR3 is 15 residues long. This chain's CDR3 is CASSFDRGSRETQYF. The CDR3 region has the DNA TGTGCCAGCAGTTTTGACAGGGGAAGTCGAGAGACCCAGTACTTC.

A few counts support this clonotype. V usage is TRBV29-1 and J usage is TRBJ1-2, with 7 bases that match TRBD1. Germline V gives CDR1 SQVTM, CDR2 ANQGSEA. This CDR3 spans 16 amino acids. V lost 1 base, J lost 1 base, and 9 bases stayed unmatched. The CDR3 region is CSVEALGQADNYGYTF. The CDR3 bases are TGCAGCGTTGAAGCCCTTGGACAGGCTGATAACTATGGCTACACCTTC.

The chain couples TRBV6-6 to TRBJ2-2; D gene ambiguous. Germline CDR1 and CDR2: MNHNY and SVGAGI (reference sequence). The CDR3 length is 13 residues. V lost 7 bases and J 0 bases, leaving 6 bases between the germline ends. Written as DNA, the CDR3 is TGTGCCAGCAACCCTTCGAACACCGGGGAGCTGTTTTTT. As protein: CASNPSNTGELFF.

The sample holds a few counts of this clonotype. V and J are TRBV28 and TRBJ2-4; D is uncertain. This CDR3 region has 14 residues. Trimming shortened V by 10 bases and J by 1 base, and 14 bases separated the two germline ends. Germline V gene lookup returns CDR1 MDHEN and CDR2 SYDVKM. The CDR3, as DNA: TGTGCCACCATAGCTAGGGTCGCCAAAAACATTCAGTACTTC. This sequence encodes CATIARVAKNIQYF.

The chain combines TRBV10-3 with TRBJ2-1; D perhaps matches TRBD2 (5 bases). The CDR3 runs to 16 residues. The germline CDR1 and CDR2 sequences are ENHRY and SYGVKD. V was shortened by 0 bases and J by 6 bases, with 15 bases between the two germline ends. CDR3 in amino acids: CAISESSFPGINEQFF. The CDR3 DNA reads as TGTGCCATCAGTGAGTCGAGTTTTCCGGGGATCAATGAGCAGTTCTTC.